Shown below are 21 T cell receptor beta chains from a single sample sequenced in a study of shared clonotypes between healthy human individuals. Selected positively for CCR7 and CD45RO-negative, naive CD8 cells excluded terminally differentiated effector memory CD45RA+ cells. Clones were sequenced by immunoSEQ multiplex PCR, and TCRdb holds only the in-frame ones, with some missing. The data contain approximately 810,000 clones, 80% to 95% of them singletons. The sequenced sample was naive CD8+ T cells sorted from blood. Receptors originate from a young man in good health.

For this clone: In the same sample, other DNA sequences code for this CDR3. The genes are TRBV27 and TRBJ1-2; possibly TRBD1 for D (6 bases). Per germline, CDR1 MNHEY and CDR2 SMNVEV (reference sequence). The CDR3 spans 13 residues. Between the trimmed V and J ends, which lost 3 bases and 3 bases, there was a span of 8 bases. The CDR3 DNA is TGTGCCAGCAGTTTCGGGGGCGACTATGGCTACACCTTC. The encoded protein is CASSFGGDYGYTF.

The CDR3 DNA sequence: TGTGCCAGCAGCTTAGCCCTTAGCGGCAATGAGCAGTTCTTC. This translates into CASSLALSGNEQFF. The chain has TRBV7-9 and TRBJ2-1, with TRBD2 as a possible D gene (6 bases). The CDR3 runs to 14 residues. Germline V gene sequence: CDR1 SEHNR, CDR2 FQNEAQ (reference sequence). V was clipped by 0 bases and J by 6 bases, with 9 bases between them.

CDR3 sequence (DNA): TGTGCCAGCTCCCATGGACTAAGAGGTGCCTACGAGCAGTACTTC. Translated: CASSHGLRGAYEQYF. The V call is TRBV18, the J call TRBJ2-7; tentatively, D is TRBD2 (6 bases). V was cut by 6 bases and J by 2 bases, with 17 bases left in between. The germline gives CDR1 KGHSH, CDR2 LQKENI. This CDR3 has 15 residues.

This clone was seen only once. The rearrangement links TRBV7-9 to TRBJ2-1, with 15 positions matching TRBD2. The CDR3 consists of 18 residues. The germline CDR1 and CDR2 sequences are SEHNR and FQNEAQ (reference sequence). V dropped 6 bases and J dropped 7; count of bases not matched to a gene: 13. CDR3 amino acids: CASSPHLSGTSGRNEQFF. DNA of the CDR3: TGTGCCAGCAGTCCTCATCTCTCCGGGACTAGCGGGAGGAATGAGCAGTTCTTC. The full variable domain, in which reference TRBV7-9 and TRBJ2-1 provide the parts outside the CDR3, is DTGVSQNPRHKITKRGQNVTFRCDPISEHNRLYWYRQTLGQGPEFLTYFQNEAQLEKSRLLSDRFSAERPKGSFSTLEIQRTEQGDSAMYLCASSPHLSGTSGRNEQFFGPGTRLTVL.

The V gene is TRBV7-9, the J gene TRBJ2-7; possibly TRBD2 for D (7 bases). The CDR3 spans 16 residues. V was trimmed by 0 bases and J by 2 bases, leaving 14 bases between them. CDR1 is SEHNR and CDR2 is FQNEAQ in the germline V gene (reference sequence). Here the CDR3 reads CASSLAGGTFPYEQYF. DNA of the CDR3: TGTGCCAGCAGCTTAGCGGGGGGGACATTCCCCTACGAGCAGTACTTC.

J is TRBJ2-3 and V is TRBV10-1; the match to TRBD2 covers 9 bases. There are 16 residues in the CDR3. Trimming took 10 bases from V and 2 from J; bases not matched to a gene: 13. In germline, CDR1 is WNHNN, CDR2 SYGVQD (reference sequence). The CDR3 loop reads CATAPRAGGYTDTQYF. As DNA, the CDR3 is TGCGCCACCGCACCTAGAGCGGGAGGTTACACAGATACGCAGTATTTT.

V is TRBV10-3 and J is TRBJ2-1; D may be TRBD2 (6 bases). Germline lookup yields CDR1 ENHRY and CDR2 SYGVKD. The CDR3 is 14 residues long. V gave up 4 bases and J gave up 9 bases, with 16 bases separating them. The CDR3 is CAISAGGRVSEQFF. DNA for the CDR3: TGTGCCATCAGTGCCGGGGGACGTGTCAGTGAGCAGTTCTTC.

This sequence joins TRBV27 and TRBJ1-5; 8 bases map to TRBD1. Germline CDR1 and CDR2: MNHEY and SMNVEV (reference sequence). This CDR3 has 20 amino acids. V lost 6 bases and J lost 4; bases outside the gene matches: 23. The chain's CDR3 is CASSPMGTALDRESNQPQHF. As DNA, the CDR3 is TGTGCCAGCAGCCCGATGGGGACTGCCCTGGACAGGGAGTCGAATCAGCCCCAGCATTTT.

Concerning this clone itself: This sample also contains other DNA sequences that code for the same CDR3. The chain joins TRBV29-1 to TRBJ1-2; D not resolved. CDR1 and CDR2 from the germline V gene are SQVTM and ANQGSEA. The CDR3 runs 11 residues. The V end lost 0 bases, the J end lost 8 bases, and 7 bases lay between the germline ends. The CDR3 loop is CSVEDREGYTF. The CDR3 DNA reads as TGCAGCGTTGAAGATCGAGAGGGCTACACCTTC.

The chain links TRBV7-8 to TRBJ2-2, with 9 bases fitting TRBD1. The CDR3 sequence is 16 residues long. Germline V gene data show CDR1 as SGHVS and CDR2 as FQNEAQ. After removal of 1 base from V and 6 bases from J, the junction contained 6 bases not matched to a gene. CDR3 amino acids: CASSLGDRVRSGELFF. The CDR3, as DNA: TGTGCCAGCAGCTTAGGGGACAGGGTGAGGTCCGGGGAGCTGTTTTTT.

The chain is built from TRBV9 and TRBJ2-3; 11 bases align to TRBD2. V shed 2 bases and J 6 bases; nucleotides not matched to a gene: 8. CDR1 and CDR2 from the germline V gene are SGDLS and YYNGEE. The length of the CDR3 is 16 residues. Written as DNA, the CDR3 is TGTGCCAGCAGCGTCTTAGCGGGAGGGGTACGGGATACGCAGTATTTT. Amino acid sequence: CASSVLAGGVRDTQYF.

J is TRBJ2-7 and V is TRBV5-4, with a weak D call TRBD1 (6 bases). This CDR3 spans 14 amino acids. Looked up from germline, CDR1 is SGHNT and CDR2 is YYREEE (reference sequence). V shed 1 base and J shed 5 bases, with 13 bases lying between them. The CDR3 DNA sequence: TGTGCCAGCAGCTTGACAGGGTTAGAGGACGAGCAGTACTTC. Its translation is CASSLTGLEDEQYF. The entire variable domain, with the rest obtained from reference TRBV5-4 and TRBJ2-7, is as follows: ETGVTQSPTHLIKTRGQQVTLRCSSQSGHNTVSWYQQALGQGPQFIFQYYREEENGRGNFPPRFSGLQFPNYSSELNVNALELDDSALYLCASSLTGLEDEQYFGPGTRLTVT.

The chain is built from TRBV15 and TRBJ2-1, with 10 bases that match TRBD1. This CDR3 has 16 residues. Looked up from germline, CDR1 is LNHNV and CDR2 is YYDKDF (reference sequence). The J segment lost 7 bases and the V segment lost 4 bases, leaving 10 bases of the junction unmatched. The DNA for the CDR3 is TGTGCCACCAGCAAAGCCGGGACAGGGGCAAGGAATGAGCAGTTCTTC. This gives the protein CATSKAGTGARNEQFF.

This chain links TRBV28 with TRBJ2-2, with D perhaps TRBD1 (7 bases). The CDR3 covers 18 residues. The V gene lost 2 bases and the J gene lost 6 bases, with 22 bases spanning the gap. CDR1 and CDR2 from the germline V gene are MDHEN and SYDVKM. The CDR3 DNA sequence: TGTGCCAGCAGTTTACCCGGACAGGTCGGCGGGACGGCCGGGGAGCTGTTTTTT. Translated: CASSLPGQVGGTAGELFF.

This clone was picked up one time. The V call is TRBV15, the J call TRBJ2-1, with 7 positions matching TRBD2. Germline assignment: CDR1 LNHNV and CDR2 YYDKDF (reference sequence). CDR3 length: 14 amino acids. Trimming at V came to 8 bases and at J to 3 bases, leaving 7 bases not matched to a gene. CDR3 amino acids: CATRGGRNYNEQFF. Written as DNA, the CDR3 is TGTGCCACCCGGGGCGGGAGAAACTACAATGAGCAGTTCTTC.

This rearrangement joins TRBV11-3 to TRBJ2-1; 7 bases are a match to TRBD2. CDR1 is SGHNT, CDR2 YENEEA, per germline. Trimming took 4 bases from V and 2 from J; bases not matched to a gene: 2. The CDR3 totals 14 residues. This chain's CDR3 is CASSSGTTYNEQFF. CDR3 nucleotide sequence: TGTGCCAGCAGCTCCGGGACTACCTACAATGAGCAGTTCTTC.

This chain joins TRBV21-1 and TRBJ1-4; the DNA was not used to check the table's D call, TRBD1. TRBV21-1 is designated a pseudogene. CDR3 length equals 16 residues. The CDR3 DNA is TGTGCCAGCAGCAAAGCGCTTTGGGGACAGAATGAAAAACTGTTTTTT. Its translation is CASSKALWGQNEKLFF.

V usage is TRBV7-3 and J usage is TRBJ2-2; D is undetermined. Trimming took 0 bases from V and 6 from J, leaving 5 bases between them. The CDR3 has 13 amino acids. In germline, CDR1 is SGHTA, CDR2 FQGTGA. The CDR3 loop reads CASSLTGAGELFF. CDR3 nucleotide sequence: TGTGCCAGCAGCTTAACCGGAGCCGGGGAGCTGTTTTTT.

The gene calls are TRBV6-5 and TRBJ2-7; D uncertain. The germline CDR1 and CDR2 sequences are MNHEY and SVGAGI. The CDR3 sequence is 13 residues long. V lost 8 bases to trimming and J lost 2 bases, with 13 bases between them. The CDR3 coding sequence is TGTGCCAGCGCAATAGGTCACACCTACGAGCAGTACTTC. This sequence encodes CASAIGHTYEQYF.

This clone was found once. The chain employs TRBV11-2 and TRBJ2-7, with 7 nucleotides matching TRBD2. The junction had 6 bases not matched to a gene; V was cut back by 0 bases and J by 7 bases. The CDR3 is 14 residues long. The germline gives CDR1 SGHAT, CDR2 FQNNGV. In DNA, the CDR3 is TGTGCCAGCAGCTTAGAGCGGGAGTGGCGGGAGCAGTACTTC. Its protein product is CASSLEREWREQYF.

The CDR3 sequence is CASSIRLAGTHEQFF. CDR3 bases: TGTGCCAGCAGCATAAGACTAGCGGGAACCCATGAGCAGTTCTTC. The chain is built from TRBV11-1 and TRBJ2-1, with 11 positions matching TRBD2. Germline values: CDR1 SGHAT, CDR2 FQDESV (reference sequence). The CDR3 length is 15 residues. Trimming cost V 5 bases and J 8 bases; bases outside gene matches: 8.